This T cell receptor beta chain was sequenced for a study of cytomegalovirus exposure and HLA in healthy donors. The PCR contained 60 Vbeta and 13 Jbeta primers. Assay used: immunoSEQ multiplex PCR; TCRdb lists only in-frame clones, some missing. The repertoire consists of approximately 200,000 clones, with around 83% occurring once and the leading ten covering around 6%. Study conclusions and caveats: TCR beta sequences numbering fewer than 20,000 were associated with HLA alleles at 0.05 false discovery rate in a later analysis. Beyond CMV serostatus, there was no information to go on about immune exposure.

In the case of this clone: The target antigen is unknown.

The trim removed 4 bases at V and 5 bases at J, leaving 9 bases unmatched. The CDR3 covers 16 residues. CDR1 is SGHRS, CDR2 YFSETQ, per germline. The sequenced sample consisted of PBMCs. V gene TRBV5-1 combines with J gene TRBJ1-1; 12 bases agree with TRBD1. This receptor was identified in a woman between 50 and 59 years old in good health and CMV-seropositive. The CDR3 reads CASSVQPGQGATEAFF. CDR3 DNA sequence: TGCGCCAGCAGCGTACAACCGGGACAGGGGGCGACTGAAGCTTTCTTT.